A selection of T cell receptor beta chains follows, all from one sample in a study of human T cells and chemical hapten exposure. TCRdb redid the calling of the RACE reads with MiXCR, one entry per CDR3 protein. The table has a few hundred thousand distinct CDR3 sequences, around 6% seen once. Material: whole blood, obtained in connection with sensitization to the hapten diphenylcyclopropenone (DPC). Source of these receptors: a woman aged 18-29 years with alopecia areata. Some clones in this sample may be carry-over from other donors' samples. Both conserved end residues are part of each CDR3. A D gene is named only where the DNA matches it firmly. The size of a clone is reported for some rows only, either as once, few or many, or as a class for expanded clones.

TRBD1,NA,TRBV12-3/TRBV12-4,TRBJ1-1,TGTGCCAGCACTAGGGACAGGGGCACTGAAGCTTTCTTT,CASTRDRGTEAFF
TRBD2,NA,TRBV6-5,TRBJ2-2,TGTGCCAGCAGTTACGGCGCGGGGGGGCCCGGGGAGCTGTTTTTT,CASSYGAGGPGELFF
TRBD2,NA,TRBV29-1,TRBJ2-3,TGCAGCTCACTAGCGGGGGGATCAGATACGCAGTATTTT,CSSLAGGSDTQYF
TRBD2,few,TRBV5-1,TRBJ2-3,TGCGCCAGCAGCTTTACCCGGGGGGTTATTGATACGCAGTATTTT,CASSFTRGVIDTQYF
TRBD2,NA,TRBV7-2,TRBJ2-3,TGTGCCAGCAGCTTAGAACTAGCGGGGGAAGACACAGATACGCAGTATTTT,CASSLELAGEDTDTQYF
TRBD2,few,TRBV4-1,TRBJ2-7,TGCGCCAGCAGCCGAACCGGGACTACCACCTACGAGCAGTACTTC,CASSRTGTTTYEQYF
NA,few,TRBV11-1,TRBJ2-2,TGTGCCAGCAGCCCCCTTTTAAGGACCGACGGGGAGCTGTTTTTT,CASSPLLRTDGELFF
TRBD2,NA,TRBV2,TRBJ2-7,TGTGCCAGCAGAGGACTAGCGGGGGGGTCCTACGAGCAGTACTTC,CASRGLAGGSYEQYF
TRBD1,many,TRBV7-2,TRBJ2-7,TGTGCCAGCAGCTCAAACCCGGGACAGAACTACGAGCAGTACTTC,CASSSNPGQNYEQYF
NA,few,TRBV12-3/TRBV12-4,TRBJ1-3,TGTGCCAGCAGGGAGCGGGAGAGTGGAAACACCATATATTTT,CASRERESGNTIYF
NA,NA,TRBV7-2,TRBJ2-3,TGTGCCAGCAGTCAGGACTCCCTGAATACGCAGTATTTT,CASSQDSLNTQYF
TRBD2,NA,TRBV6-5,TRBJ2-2,TGTGCCAGCAGTTCTTACCTGCCGACTAGCGGGGGGCGGTATACCGGGGAGCTGTTTTTT,CASSSYLPTSGGRYTGELFF
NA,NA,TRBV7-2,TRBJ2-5,TGTGCCAGCAGCTTCTACCAAGAGACCCAGTACTTC,CASSFYQETQYF
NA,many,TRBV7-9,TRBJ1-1,TGTGCCAGCGCAAATTATTTAGGGGCGCGACCGAACACTGAAGCTTTCTTT,CASANYLGARPNTEAFF
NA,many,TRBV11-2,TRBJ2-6,TGTGCCAACCCAAGGGACCGGGACACTATTTCTGGGGCCAACGTCCTGACTTTC,CANPRDRDTISGANVLTF
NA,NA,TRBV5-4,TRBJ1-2,TGTGCCAGCAGCTTGGCGGGGACACATGGCTACACCTTC,CASSLAGTHGYTF
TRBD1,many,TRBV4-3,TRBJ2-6,TGCGCCAGCAGCCCGTCGGGACAGGGTACGGGGGCCAACGTCCTGACTTTC,CASSPSGQGTGANVLTF
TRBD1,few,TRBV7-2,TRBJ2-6,TGTGCCAGCAGCTTGGACAGGGTTAACGTCCTGACTTTC,CASSLDRVNVLTF
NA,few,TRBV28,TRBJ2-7,TGTGCCAGCAGTCTTCCGGGGGCCCTCTCCTACGAGCAGTACTTC,CASSLPGALSYEQYF
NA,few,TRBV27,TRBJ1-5,TGTGCCAGCAGTTTATCGATGGGCTATAGCAATCAGCCCCAGCATTTT,CASSLSMGYSNQPQHF
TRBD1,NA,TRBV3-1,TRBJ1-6,TGTGCCAGCAGCCAAGGGGACAGGGTTCTTAATTCACCCCTCCACTTT,CASSQGDRVLNSPLHF
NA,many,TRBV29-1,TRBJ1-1,TGCAGCGTTGAAGAGGGAAGTTACACTGAAGCTTTCTTT,CSVEEGSYTEAFF
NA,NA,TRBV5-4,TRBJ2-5,TGTGCCAGCAGCTTGGGACAGGCCGCAGAGACCCAGTACTTC,CASSLGQAAETQYF
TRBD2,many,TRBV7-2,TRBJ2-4,TGTGCCAGCAGCTTAGTCCCTAGCGGTTATAGTGCCAAAAACATTCAGTACTTC,CASSLVPSGYSAKNIQYF
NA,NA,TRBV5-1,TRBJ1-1,TGCGCCAGCAGCTTGCCTAGGACACGACCTATGAACACTGAAGCTTTCTTT,CASSLPRTRPMNTEAFF
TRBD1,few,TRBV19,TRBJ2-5,TGTGCCAGTAGTAAACAGGGGGCGGAAGAGACCCAGTACTTC,CASSKQGAEETQYF
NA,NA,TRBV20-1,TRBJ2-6,TGCAGTGCTACGGGGGTTGGGGCCAACGTCCTGACTTTC,CSATGVGANVLTF
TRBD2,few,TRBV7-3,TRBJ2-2,TGTGCCAGCAGCTTGAGCGGGGGCCCGAACACCGGGGAGCTGTTTTTT,CASSLSGGPNTGELFF
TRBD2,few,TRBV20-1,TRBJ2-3,TGCAGTGCTTTTCTAGCGGCCACAGATACGCAGTATTTT,CSAFLAATDTQYF
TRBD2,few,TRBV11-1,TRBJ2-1,TGTGCCAGCAGCTTATTACTAGCGGGGGGTTTCAATGAGCAGTTCTTC,CASSLLLAGGFNEQFF
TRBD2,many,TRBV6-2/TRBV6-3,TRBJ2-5,TGTGCCAGCAGACTAGCGGGGGTGAAGACCCAGTACTTC,CASRLAGVKTQYF
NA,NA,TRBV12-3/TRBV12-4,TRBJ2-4,TGTGCCAGCAGTTTGGGTCCAGAAGCCAAAAACATTCAGTACTTC,CASSLGPEAKNIQYF
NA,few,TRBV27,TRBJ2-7,TGTGCCAGCAGCCCACCCGGGCCCCCCTACGAGCAGTACTTC,CASSPPGPPYEQYF
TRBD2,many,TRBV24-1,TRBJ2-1,TGTGCCACCAGTGCGGGGGGGTTTTACAATGAGCAGTTCTTC,CATSAGGFYNEQFF
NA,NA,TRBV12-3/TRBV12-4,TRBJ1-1,TGTGCCAGCAGCCGTGGACAGTTCACTGAAGCTTTCTTT,CASSRGQFTEAFF
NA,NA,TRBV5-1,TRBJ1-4,TGCGCCAGCAGCTCCTCCTGGGGGACCGAAGGAAAACTGTTTTTT,CASSSSWGTEGKLFF
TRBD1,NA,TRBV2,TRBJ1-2,TGTGCCAGCAGTTTTTCCTTCGACAGGGGGTATGGCTACACCTTC,CASSFSFDRGYGYTF
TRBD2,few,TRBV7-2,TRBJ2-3,TGTGCCAGCAGCTTAGGGACTAGCTTTCCAGATACGCAGTATTTT,CASSLGTSFPDTQYF
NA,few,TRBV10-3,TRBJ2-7,TGTGCCATCAGTGGGGGCAGGGGGGACCACGAGCAGTACTTC,CAISGGRGDHEQYF
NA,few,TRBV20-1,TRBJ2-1,TGCAGTGCAAGGGGTGGAGGCTACAATGAGCAGTTCTTC,CSARGGGYNEQFF
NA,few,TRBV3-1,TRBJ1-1,TGTGCCAGCAGCCGCACGGAGGTCACTGAAGCTTTCTTT,CASSRTEVTEAFF
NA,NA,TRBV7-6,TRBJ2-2,TGTGCCAGCAGCTTAGAGGGACCCACCGGGGAGCTGTTTTTT,CASSLEGPTGELFF
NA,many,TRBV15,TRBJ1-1,TGTGCCACCAGCAGAGATCGGGAGGGGAGTCGGACTGAAGCTTTCTTT,CATSRDREGSRTEAFF
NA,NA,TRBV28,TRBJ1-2,TGTGCCAGCAGTTTAGACAGCGACTATGGCTACACCTTC,CASSLDSDYGYTF
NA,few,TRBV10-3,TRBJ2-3,TGTGCCATCAGTGACGAACAGGGGGGGGGAGCAGATACGCAGTATTTT,CAISDEQGGGADTQYF
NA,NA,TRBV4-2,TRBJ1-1,TGTGCCAGCAGCCTCCGACCAGTGAACACTGAAGCTTTCTTT,CASSLRPVNTEAFF
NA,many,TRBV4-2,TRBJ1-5,TGTGCCAGCAGTCCACAGGGAAGCAATCAGCCCCAGCATTTT,CASSPQGSNQPQHF
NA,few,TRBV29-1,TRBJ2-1,TGCAGCGTTGAAAGCAATGAGCAGTTCTTC,CSVESNEQFF
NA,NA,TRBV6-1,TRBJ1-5,TGTGCCAGCAGATTGGACGGGGGATTTGGGCCCCAGCATTTT,CASRLDGGFGPQHF
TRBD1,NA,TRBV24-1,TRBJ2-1,TGTGCCACCAGTGTCACCGGGACAGGGGTTCTGGGTGAGCAGTTCTTC,CATSVTGTGVLGEQFF
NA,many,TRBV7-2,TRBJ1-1,TGTGCCAGCAGCTCGACAGATTTCACTGAAGCTTTCTTT,CASSSTDFTEAFF
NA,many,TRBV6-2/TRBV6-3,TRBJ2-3,TGTGCCAGCAGGGCTAGCACAGATACGCAGTATTTT,CASRASTDTQYF
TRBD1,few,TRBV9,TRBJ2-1,TGTGCCAGCAGCGGCGAGGGGGCCCGCTACAATGAGCAGTTCTTC,CASSGEGARYNEQFF
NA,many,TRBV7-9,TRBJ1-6,TGTGCCAGCAGCTTAGAGCCAGGGGCAGGCTCACCCCTCCACTTT,CASSLEPGAGSPLHF